This TCR beta chain was captured in a study of T cells expressing NK-cell markers. Study at large: All TCR beta repertoires analysed originated from sorted CD3+CD56+NKG2C+, CD3+CD56+NKG2C- and CD3+CD56-NKG2C+ T cells. The authors sequenced eight donors, of whom seven were HCMV-seropositive and one was seronegative.

Regarding this clonotype: What it binds is not known.

Whole-study results and caveats: The contribution of dominant NKG2C+ clonotypes to CD8+ T cells in five to seven donors was about 1.0-7.5%.

The length of the CDR3 is 14 residues. Germline CDR1 is SGHTA and CDR2 is FQGNSA. In generating TCR beta cDNA, 5'RACE template switching with UMIs was used. TCRdb reworked the 5' RACE reads into one entry per CDR3 protein, no DNA. This repertoire includes a few hundred thousand distinct CDR3 sequences. The TCR was taken from a man aged 18 to 69 in good health. Sample: blood T cells: a sorted CD56 or NKG2C T cell subset, CD4+ or CD8+ T cells, or bulk PBMC T cells (not recorded which). The chain employs TRBV7-2 and TRBJ2-1. This chain's CDR3 is CASSLAQQYNEQFF.